This entry concerns a single TCR beta chain. Clones were read by immunoSEQ multiplex PCR, and TCRdb kept only the in-frame ones, dropping some. The sample includes roughly 1,000,000 clones, more than 75% of them seen just once. The data were obtained in a study of shared clonotypes between healthy human individuals. Germline CDR1 and CDR2: MNHNY and SVGAGI (reference sequence). This CDR3 is built from 15 residues. Germline trimming cut 2 bases from V and 11 bases from J; bases unmatched to any gene: 9. Sequencing was done on a sample of memory CD4+ T cells from PBMCs. Subset reported: CD45RA-negative fraction. The sequence came from a man aged 18 to 30 in good health. Some clones in this sample may be carry-over from other donors' samples. The chain joins TRBV6-6 to TRBJ1-4; 9 bases line up with TRBD1. CDR3 region: CASSYGRDRVTKLFF. In DNA, the CDR3 is TGTGCCAGCAGTTACGGCCGGGACAGGGTCACCAAACTGTTTTTT.